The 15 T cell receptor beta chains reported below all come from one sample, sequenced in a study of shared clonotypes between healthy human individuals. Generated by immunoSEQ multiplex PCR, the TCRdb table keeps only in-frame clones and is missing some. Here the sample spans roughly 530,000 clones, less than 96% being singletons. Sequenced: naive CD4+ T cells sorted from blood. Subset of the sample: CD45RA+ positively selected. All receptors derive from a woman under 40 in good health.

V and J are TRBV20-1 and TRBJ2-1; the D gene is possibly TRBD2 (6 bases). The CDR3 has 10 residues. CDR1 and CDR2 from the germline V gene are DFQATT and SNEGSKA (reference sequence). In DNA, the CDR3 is TGCGTAGCGGAGAGTAATGAGCAGTTCTTC. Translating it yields CVAESNEQFF.

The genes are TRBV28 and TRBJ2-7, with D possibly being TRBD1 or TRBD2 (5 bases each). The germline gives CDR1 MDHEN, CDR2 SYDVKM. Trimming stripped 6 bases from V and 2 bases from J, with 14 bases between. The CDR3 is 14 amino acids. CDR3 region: CASSSGTVTYEQYF. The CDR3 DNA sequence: TGTGCCAGCAGCTCCGGGACGGTCACCTACGAGCAGTACTTC.

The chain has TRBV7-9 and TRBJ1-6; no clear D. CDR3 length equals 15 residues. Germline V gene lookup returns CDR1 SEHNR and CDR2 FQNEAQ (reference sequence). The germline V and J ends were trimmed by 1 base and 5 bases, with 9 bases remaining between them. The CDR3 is CASSLEGAHNSPLHF. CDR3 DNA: TGTGCCAGCAGCTTAGAGGGTGCCCATAATTCACCCCTCCACTTT.

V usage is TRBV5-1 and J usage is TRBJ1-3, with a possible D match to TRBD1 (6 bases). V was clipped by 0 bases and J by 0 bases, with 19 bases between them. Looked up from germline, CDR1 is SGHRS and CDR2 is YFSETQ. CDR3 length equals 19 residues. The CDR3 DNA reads TGCGCCAGCAGCTTGGTGGCGGCAGGGGCCCCGAGCTCTGGAAACACCATATATTTT. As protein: CASSLVAAGAPSSGNTIYF.

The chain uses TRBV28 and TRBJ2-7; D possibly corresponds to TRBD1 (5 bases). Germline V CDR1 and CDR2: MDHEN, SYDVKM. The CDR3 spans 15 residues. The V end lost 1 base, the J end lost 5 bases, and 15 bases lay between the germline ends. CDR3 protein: CASSLSRQMVNEQYF. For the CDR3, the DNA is TGTGCCAGCAGTTTATCCCGACAGATGGTCAACGAGCAGTACTTC.

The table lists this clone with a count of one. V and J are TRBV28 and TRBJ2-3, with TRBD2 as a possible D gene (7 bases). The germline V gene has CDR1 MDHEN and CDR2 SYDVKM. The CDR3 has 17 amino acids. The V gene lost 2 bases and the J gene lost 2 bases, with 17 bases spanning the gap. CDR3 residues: CASSLGGAIGHTDTQYF. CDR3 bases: TGTGCCAGCAGTTTAGGGGGGGCTATAGGACACACAGATACGCAGTATTTT.

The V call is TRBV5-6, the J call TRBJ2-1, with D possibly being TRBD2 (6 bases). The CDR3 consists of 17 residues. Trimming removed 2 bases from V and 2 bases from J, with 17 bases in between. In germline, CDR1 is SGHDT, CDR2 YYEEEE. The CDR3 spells CASSLGPGRRTYNEQFF. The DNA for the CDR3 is TGTGCCAGCAGCTTAGGTCCCGGGAGAAGGACCTACAATGAGCAGTTCTTC.

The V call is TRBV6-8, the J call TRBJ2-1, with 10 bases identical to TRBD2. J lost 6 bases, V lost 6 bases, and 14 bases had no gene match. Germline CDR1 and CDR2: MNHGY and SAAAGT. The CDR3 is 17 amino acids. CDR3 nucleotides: TGTGCCAGCAGAGGCGCCGGGACTAGCGTGGGGCTCAATGAGCAGTTCTTC. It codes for CASRGAGTSVGLNEQFF.

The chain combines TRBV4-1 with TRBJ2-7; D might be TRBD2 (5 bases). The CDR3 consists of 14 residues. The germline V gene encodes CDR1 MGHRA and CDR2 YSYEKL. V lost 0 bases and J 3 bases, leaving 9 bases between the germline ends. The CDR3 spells CASSQERGVYEQYF. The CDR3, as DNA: TGCGCCAGCAGCCAAGAACGGGGAGTCTACGAGCAGTACTTC.

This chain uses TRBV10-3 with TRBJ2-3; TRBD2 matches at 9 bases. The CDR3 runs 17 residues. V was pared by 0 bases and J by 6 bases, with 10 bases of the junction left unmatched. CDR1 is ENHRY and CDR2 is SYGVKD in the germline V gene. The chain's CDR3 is CAISESTSGPAGDTQYF. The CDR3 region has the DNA TGTGCCATCAGTGAGTCCACTAGCGGGCCAGCAGGTGATACGCAGTATTTT.

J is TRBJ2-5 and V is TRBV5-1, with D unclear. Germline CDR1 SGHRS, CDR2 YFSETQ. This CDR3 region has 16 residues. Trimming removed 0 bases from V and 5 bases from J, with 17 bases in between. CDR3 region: CASSLDPSPNWETQYF. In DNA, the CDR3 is TGCGCCAGCAGCTTGGACCCCAGCCCCAATTGGGAGACCCAGTACTTC.

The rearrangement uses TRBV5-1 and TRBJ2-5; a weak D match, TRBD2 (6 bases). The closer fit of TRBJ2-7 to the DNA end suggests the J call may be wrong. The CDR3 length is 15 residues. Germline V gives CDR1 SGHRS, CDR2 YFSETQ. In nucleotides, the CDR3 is TGCGCCAGCAGCCCGGCGACGGCGGGGCCCTACGAGCAGTACTTC. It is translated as CASSPATAGPYEQYF.

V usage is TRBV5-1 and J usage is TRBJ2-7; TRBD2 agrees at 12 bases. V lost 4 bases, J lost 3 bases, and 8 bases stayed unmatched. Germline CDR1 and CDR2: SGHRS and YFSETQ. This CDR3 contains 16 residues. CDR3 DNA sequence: TGCGCCAGCAGCAGTGGGGGACTAGCGGGCCTCTACGAGCAGTACTTC. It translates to CASSSGGLAGLYEQYF.

This CDR3 is CASSPQGTSVYYEQYF. In DNA form, the CDR3 reads TGTGCCAGCTCACCACAGGGGACTAGCGTCTACTACGAGCAGTACTTC. The chain joins TRBV18 to TRBJ2-5; 10 bases match TRBD2. The assigned J gene may be wrong: the sequence end matches TRBJ2-7 better. From germline, CDR1 is KGHSH and CDR2 LQKENI. The CDR3 extends over 16 amino acids.

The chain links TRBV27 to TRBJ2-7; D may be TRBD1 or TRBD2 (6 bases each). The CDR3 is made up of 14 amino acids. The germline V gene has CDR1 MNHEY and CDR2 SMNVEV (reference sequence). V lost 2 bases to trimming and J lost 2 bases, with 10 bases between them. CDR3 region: CASSLDGGPYEQYF. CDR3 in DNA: TGTGCCAGCAGTTTAGACGGGGGCCCCTACGAGCAGTACTTC.